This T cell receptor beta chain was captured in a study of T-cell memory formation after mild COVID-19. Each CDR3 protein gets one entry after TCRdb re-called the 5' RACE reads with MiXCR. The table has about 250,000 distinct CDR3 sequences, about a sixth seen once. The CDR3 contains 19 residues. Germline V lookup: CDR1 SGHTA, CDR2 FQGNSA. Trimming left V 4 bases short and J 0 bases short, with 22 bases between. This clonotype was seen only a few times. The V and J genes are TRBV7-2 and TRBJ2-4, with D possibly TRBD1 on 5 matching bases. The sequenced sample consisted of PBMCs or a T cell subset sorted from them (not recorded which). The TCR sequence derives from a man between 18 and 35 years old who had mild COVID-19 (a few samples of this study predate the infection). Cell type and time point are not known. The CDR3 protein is CASSSGLWAGKLAKNIQYF. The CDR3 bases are TGTGCCAGCAGCTCCGGCCTTTGGGCAGGGAAATTAGCCAAAAACATTCAGTACTTC.